Presented here are 27 T cell receptor beta chains from one specimen sequenced in a study of regulatory T cells. The PCR used 52 TRBV and 13 TRBJ primers. TCRdb keeps only in-frame clones here, not all; method: immunoSEQ multiplex PCR. The sample lists under 45,000 clones; around 91% were seen once. Antigen specificity for these receptors is unknown. Study results and caveats: In CD3G-deficient patients, conventional CD4+ T cells were enriched for hydrophobic CDR3 residues at positions 6 and 7.

The sample comprised conventional CD4+ T cells sorted from blood. The receptors originated from a person aged 18-35 years with CD3G deficiency.

The rearrangement uses TRBV28 and TRBJ1-2; possible D gene TRBD1, 6 bases. The CDR3 extends over 14 amino acids. Trimming removed 6 bases at V and 0 bases at J, with 11 bases between. CDR1 and CDR2 from the germline V gene are MDHEN and SYDVKM. The chain's CDR3 is CASRRDTSNYGYTF. DNA of the CDR3: TGTGCCAGCAGAAGGGACACTTCTAACTATGGCTACACCTTC.

The chain is built from TRBV9 and TRBJ2-2; no reliable D call. The CDR3 contains 14 residues. Deletions cut 5 bases from V and 0 bases from J, with 8 bases between. Germline CDR1 SGDLS, CDR2 YYNGEE. CDR3 residues: CASSPRTNTGELFF. CDR3 in DNA: TGTGCCAGCAGTCCTCGTACGAACACCGGGGAGCTGTTTTTT.

V is TRBV19 and J is TRBJ2-2; tentatively, D is TRBD1 or TRBD2 (6 bases each). This CDR3 has 17 amino acids. V lost 6 bases to trimming and J lost 0 bases, with 17 bases between them. Germline-derived CDR1 and CDR2 are LNHDA and SQIVND (reference sequence). CDR3 residues: CASSQRRGPANTGELFF. The CDR3 DNA reads as TGTGCCAGTAGCCAGCGTCGGGGGCCTGCGAACACCGGGGAGCTGTTTTTT.

The CDR3, as DNA: TGCGCCAGCAGCCAACTAGCGGCGGGGGACGGGGAGCTGTTTTTT. As protein: CASSQLAAGDGELFF. The rearrangement joins TRBV5-1 to TRBJ2-2; 8 nucleotides match TRBD2. V was pared by 4 bases and J by 7 bases, with 9 bases of the junction left unmatched. Germline V gives CDR1 SGHRS, CDR2 YFSETQ. This CDR3 region has 15 residues.

The chain is built from TRBV9 and TRBJ1-2, with D unresolved. Germline CDR1 and CDR2: SGDLS and YYNGEE. V lost 0 bases and J 3 bases, leaving 3 bases between the germline ends. CDR3 length: 12 amino acids. CDR3 DNA sequence: TGTGCCAGCAGCGTAGAATACTATGGCTACACCTTC. Translated, it gives CASSVEYYGYTF.

This clone was seen just once. This chain uses TRBV28 with TRBJ1-4; 11 bases match TRBD1. This CDR3 contains 16 residues. CDR1 and CDR2 (germline): MDHEN, SYDVKM. The V and J ends lost 6 bases and 4 bases, in that order; junction bases with no gene match: 7. CDR3 sequence reads: CASSSPGQGGNEKLFF. The DNA for the CDR3 is TGTGCCAGCAGCTCCCCGGGACAGGGGGGTAATGAAAAACTGTTTTTT.

This clone appeared a few times. The J gene is TRBJ2-7, the V gene TRBV6-1; D perhaps matches TRBD1 (6 bases). Germline V gene sequence: CDR1 MNHNS, CDR2 SASEGT. This CDR3 region has 14 residues. Trimming shortened V by 6 bases and J by 2 bases, and 14 bases separated the two germline ends. CDR3 amino acids: CASRNRQVPYEQYF. The CDR3 DNA reads as TGTGCCAGCAGAAATCGACAGGTGCCCTACGAGCAGTACTTC.

The chain couples TRBV5-1 to TRBJ2-3; 10 bases map to TRBD2. Germline V gene lookup returns CDR1 SGHRS and CDR2 YFSETQ. This CDR3 is built from 15 residues. The V segment lost 3 bases and the J segment 9 bases; nucleotides outside the gene matches: 10. The CDR3 nucleotides read TGCGCCAGCAGCTCGGAGCTAGCGGGAGATATGACGCAGTATTTT. This translates into CASSSELAGDMTQYF.

This chain joins TRBV5-1 and TRBJ2-2, with D unclear. V was shortened by 4 bases and J by 0 bases, with 10 bases between the two germline ends. Germline CDR1 and CDR2: SGHRS and YFSETQ. This CDR3 contains 15 residues. This chain's CDR3 is CASSRVNANTGELFF. The CDR3 DNA is TGCGCCAGCAGCCGAGTAAACGCGAACACCGGGGAGCTGTTTTTT.

This clone appeared a few times. The chain carries TRBV28 and TRBJ2-7; TRBD2 matches at 16 bases. The CDR3 has 15 amino acids. The germline CDR1 and CDR2 sequences are MDHEN and SYDVKM. The trim removed 4 bases at V and 6 bases at J, leaving 3 bases unmatched. Here the CDR3 reads CASSSGTSGRVEQYF. Written as DNA, the CDR3 is TGTGCCAGCAGTTCCGGGACTAGCGGGAGGGTCGAGCAGTACTTC.

This chain joins TRBV5-1 and TRBJ2-3; 12 bases fit TRBD2. The trim removed 0 bases at V and 5 bases at J, leaving 7 bases unmatched. The CDR3 is made up of 17 amino acids. In germline, CDR1 is SGHRS, CDR2 YFSETQ. The CDR3 here is CASSLGLTSGSRDTQYF. The CDR3 DNA reads as TGCGCCAGCAGCTTGGGGCTGACTAGCGGGAGTCGAGATACGCAGTATTTT.

This clone was seen a handful of times. The J gene is TRBJ2-1, the V gene TRBV13; TRBD1 or TRBD2 may be the D gene (7 bases each). Germline V lookup: CDR1 PRHDT, CDR2 FYEKMQ (reference sequence). V was trimmed by 5 bases and J by 9 bases, leaving 14 bases between them. CDR3 length: 13 amino acids. CDR3 amino acids: CASSPPGGGEQFF. The CDR3 nucleotides read TGTGCCAGCAGCCCTCCAGGGGGGGGTGAGCAGTTCTTC.

The chain couples TRBV19 to TRBJ1-4; TRBD1 matches at 9 bases. Germline V lookup: CDR1 LNHDA, CDR2 SQIVND (reference sequence). The junction had 6 bases not matched to a gene; V was cut back by 6 bases and J by 4 bases. The CDR3 contains 15 residues. CDR3 DNA: TGTGCCAGTAGAGATTCGGGACAGGGTAATGAAAAACTGTTTTTT. Translated: CASRDSGQGNEKLFF. Full variable domain (remainder filled in from reference TRBV19 and TRBJ1-4): DGGITQSPKYLFRKEGQNVTLSCEQNLNHDAMYWYRQDPGQGLRLIYYSQIVNDFQKGDIAEGYSVSREKKESFPLTVTSAQKNPTAFYLCASRDSGQGNEKLFFGSGTQLSVL.

The CDR3 DNA reads as TGTGCCAGCAGTCATCGGGACTTCCCAAGTAGGGGGGCCAACGTCCTGACTTTC. Protein product: CASSHRDFPSRGANVLTF. The chain couples TRBV27 to TRBJ2-6; D may be TRBD2 (6 bases). Deletions cut 5 bases from V and 4 bases from J, with 21 bases between. Germline assignment: CDR1 MNHEY and CDR2 SMNVEV (reference sequence). CDR3 length: 18 amino acids.

The V call is TRBV6-1, the J call TRBJ1-5; 9 bases fit TRBD1. The CDR3 sequence is 14 residues long. Germline lookup yields CDR1 MNHNS and CDR2 SASEGT. J gave up 5 bases and V 6 bases, and 5 bases lay outside the gene matches. The DNA of the CDR3 is TGTGCCAGCAGCCGAGACAGGGGGTATCAGCCCCAGCATTTT. It is translated as CASSRDRGYQPQHF.

The V and J genes are TRBV7-9 and TRBJ2-1; D gene ambiguous. V was pared by 2 bases and J by 6 bases, with 14 bases between. The CDR3 is 15 residues long. Germline V gene lookup returns CDR1 SEHNR and CDR2 FQNEAQ (reference sequence). CDR3 sequence reads: CASSLTSIRANEQFF. CDR3 sequence (DNA): TGTGCCAGCAGCTTAACCTCCATTAGGGCCAATGAGCAGTTCTTC.

Concerning this clone itself: Other DNA sequences from this sample encode an identical CDR3 as well. This chain joins TRBV28 and TRBJ2-1; no clear D gene. The CDR3 has 12 residues. Germline V gene lookup returns CDR1 MDHEN and CDR2 SYDVKM. Trimming removed 6 bases from V and 4 bases from J, with 7 bases in between. The CDR3 protein is CASSRGYNEQFF. The CDR3 nucleotides read TGTGCCAGCAGCCGTGGTTACAATGAGCAGTTCTTC.

This chain connects TRBV7-9 to TRBJ2-3, with a possible D match to TRBD1 (5 bases). CDR1 and CDR2 from the germline V gene are SEHNR and FQNEAQ (reference sequence). The CDR3 length is 13 residues. Trimming left V 6 bases short and J 2 bases short, with 9 bases between. CDR3 amino acids: CASSETATDTQYF. CDR3 DNA: TGTGCCAGCAGTGAGACAGCCACAGATACGCAGTATTTT.

The rearrangement links TRBV19 to TRBJ1-3, with a tentative D call TRBD1 (6 bases). Germline V gene lookup returns CDR1 LNHDA and CDR2 SQIVND (reference sequence). Trimming shortened V by 6 bases and J by 0 bases, and 15 bases separated the two germline ends. The CDR3 has 16 amino acids. CDR3 sequence: CASRPGHLSSGNTIYF. As DNA, the CDR3 is TGTGCCAGTAGACCGGGACACTTGAGCTCTGGAAACACCATATATTTT.

This chain uses TRBV6-1 with TRBJ1-5; unclear D gene. V was clipped by 0 bases and J by 9 bases, with 9 bases between them. The CDR3 covers 13 residues. CDR1 MNHNS and CDR2 SASEGT come from the germline V gene. CDR3 sequence reads: CASSEAHLGPQHF. CDR3 coding DNA: TGTGCCAGCAGTGAAGCCCATCTGGGGCCCCAGCATTTT.

The V gene is TRBV27, the J gene TRBJ2-1, with 7 positions matching TRBD1. CDR1 is MNHEY and CDR2 is SMNVEV in the germline V gene (reference sequence). The trim removed 0 bases at V and 8 bases at J, leaving 4 bases unmatched. The CDR3 is made up of 14 amino acids. CDR3 region: CASSLSFQGDEQFF. CDR3 DNA: TGTGCCAGCAGTTTATCATTTCAGGGGGATGAGCAGTTCTTC.

The V and J genes are TRBV6-1 and TRBJ2-7; D gene uncertain. This CDR3 contains 13 residues. Germline lookup yields CDR1 MNHNS and CDR2 SASEGT. V was pared by 6 bases and J by 3 bases, with 12 bases between. The CDR3 loop is CASSRTQFYEQYF. CDR3 DNA: TGTGCCAGCAGCCGGACCCAATTCTACGAGCAGTACTTC.

The chain employs TRBV11-2 and TRBJ1-1, with a weak D call TRBD1 (6 bases). The CDR3 has 13 amino acids. Deletions cut 5 bases from V and 4 bases from J, with 11 bases between. The germline V gene has CDR1 SGHAT and CDR2 FQNNGV. CDR3 sequence (DNA): TGTGCCAGCAGCCTCACAGGGATCACTGAAGCTTTCTTT. This gives the protein CASSLTGITEAFF.

This chain joins TRBV6-1 and TRBJ2-7; 7 nucleotides line up with TRBD1. The ends lost 6 bases at V and 8 bases at J; junction bases unmatched: 7. CDR1 MNHNS and CDR2 SASEGT come from the germline V gene. This CDR3 region has 12 residues. This chain's CDR3 is CASRRQGWKQYF. CDR3 sequence (DNA): TGTGCCAGCAGACGACAGGGATGGAAGCAGTACTTC.

This rearrangement joins TRBV28 to TRBJ2-6; D call uncertain. The germline CDR1 and CDR2 sequences are MDHEN and SYDVKM. The CDR3 totals 15 residues. V lost 3 bases to trimming and J lost 0 bases, with 6 bases between them. In DNA form, the CDR3 reads TGTGCCAGCAGTTTCGGCGGCTCTGGGGCCAACGTCCTGACTTTC. It encodes CASSFGGSGANVLTF.

The chain uses TRBV6-5 and TRBJ1-2; D possibly corresponds to TRBD1 (5 bases). The germline CDR1 and CDR2 sequences are MNHEY and SVGAGI. The CDR3 covers 13 residues. Between the trimmed V and J ends, which lost 6 bases and 2 bases, there was a span of 10 bases. This CDR3 is CASSPSGNYGYTF. CDR3 in DNA: TGTGCCAGCAGCCCCTCAGGGAACTATGGCTACACCTTC.

The V and J genes are TRBV7-8 and TRBJ2-1, with TRBD2 matching 9 bases. CDR1 SGHVS and CDR2 FQNEAQ come from the germline V gene. Unmatched junction bases numbered 4, after V lost 8 bases and J lost 2 bases. CDR3 size: 14 residues. CDR3 loop: CASSAGGPYNEQFF. CDR3 nucleotides: TGTGCCAGCTCCGCGGGGGGGCCCTACAATGAGCAGTTCTTC.